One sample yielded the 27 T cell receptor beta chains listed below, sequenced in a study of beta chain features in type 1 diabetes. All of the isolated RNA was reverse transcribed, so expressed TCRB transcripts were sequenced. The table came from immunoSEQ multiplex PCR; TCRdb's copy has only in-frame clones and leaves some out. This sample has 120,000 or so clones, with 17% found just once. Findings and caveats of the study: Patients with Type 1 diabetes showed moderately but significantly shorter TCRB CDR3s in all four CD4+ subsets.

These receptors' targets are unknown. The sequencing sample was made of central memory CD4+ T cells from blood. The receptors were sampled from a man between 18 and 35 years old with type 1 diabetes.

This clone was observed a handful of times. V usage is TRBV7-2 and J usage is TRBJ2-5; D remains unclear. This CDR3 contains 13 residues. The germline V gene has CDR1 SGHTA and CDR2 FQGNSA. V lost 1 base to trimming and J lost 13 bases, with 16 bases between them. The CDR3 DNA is TGTGCCAGCAGCTTAGGGAATAGTGCAGAGCGGTACTTC. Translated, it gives CASSLGNSAERYF.

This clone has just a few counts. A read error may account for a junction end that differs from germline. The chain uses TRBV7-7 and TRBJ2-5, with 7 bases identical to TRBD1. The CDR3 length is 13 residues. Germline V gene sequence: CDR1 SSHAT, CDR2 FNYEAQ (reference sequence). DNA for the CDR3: TGTGCTAGCAGCTTGGGACAGCAAGAGACCCAGTACTTC. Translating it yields CASSLGQQETQYF.

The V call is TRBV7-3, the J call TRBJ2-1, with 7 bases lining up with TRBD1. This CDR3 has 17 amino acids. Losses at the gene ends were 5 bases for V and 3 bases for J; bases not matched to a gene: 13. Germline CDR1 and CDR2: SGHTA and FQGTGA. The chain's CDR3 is CASSLDRARAGYNEQFF. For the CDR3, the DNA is TGTGCCAGCAGCCTAGACAGGGCCAGAGCTGGCTACAATGAGCAGTTCTTC.

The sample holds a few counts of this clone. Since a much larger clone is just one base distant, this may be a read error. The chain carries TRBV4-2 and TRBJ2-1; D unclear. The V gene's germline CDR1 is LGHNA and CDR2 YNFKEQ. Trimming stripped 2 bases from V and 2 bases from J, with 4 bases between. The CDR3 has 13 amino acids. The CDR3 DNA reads TGTGCCAGCAGCCAACCTACCTACAATGAGCAGTTCTTC. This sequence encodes CASSQPTYNEQFF.

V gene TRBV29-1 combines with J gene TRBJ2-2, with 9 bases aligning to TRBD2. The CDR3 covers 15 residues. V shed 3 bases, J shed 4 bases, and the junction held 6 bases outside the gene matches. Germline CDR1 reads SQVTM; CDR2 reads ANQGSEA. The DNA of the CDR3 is TGCAGCGTTGATAAGGGACTAGCCGGCACCGGGGAGCTGTTTTTT. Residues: CSVDKGLAGTGELFF.

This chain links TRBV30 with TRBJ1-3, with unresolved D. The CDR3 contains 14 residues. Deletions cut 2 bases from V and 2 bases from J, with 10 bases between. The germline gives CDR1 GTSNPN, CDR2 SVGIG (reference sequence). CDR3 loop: CAWSYDNPGNTIYF. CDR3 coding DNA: TGTGCCTGGAGTTACGACAACCCTGGAAACACCATATATTTT.

The CDR3 loop is CASSQGDRPYEQYF. The CDR3 DNA follows: TGTGCCAGCAGCCAGGGGGACAGGCCCTACGAGCAGTACTTC. V usage is TRBV14 and J usage is TRBJ2-7; 8 bases are shared with TRBD1. CDR1 is SGHDN and CDR2 is FVKESK in the germline V gene. Unmatched junction bases numbered 3, after V lost 3 bases and J lost 2 bases. CDR3 length: 14 residues. Complete variable domain (other parts from reference TRBV14 and TRBJ2-7): EAGVTQFPSHSVIEKGQTVTLRCDPISGHDNLYWYRRVMGKEIKFLLHFVKESKQDESGMPNNRFLAERTGGTYSTLKVQPAELEDSGVYFCASSQGDRPYEQYFGPGTRLTVT.

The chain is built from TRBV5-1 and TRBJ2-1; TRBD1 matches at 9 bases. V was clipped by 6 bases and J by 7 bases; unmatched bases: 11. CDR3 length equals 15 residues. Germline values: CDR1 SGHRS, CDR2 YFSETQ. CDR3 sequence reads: CASISFTGGLNEQFF. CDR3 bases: TGCGCCAGCATAAGTTTTACAGGGGGCTTAAATGAGCAGTTCTTC.

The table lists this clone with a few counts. CDR3 sequence (DNA): TGTGCCAGCAGCTTAGCCCTAGAGTGGTACTTC. Its protein is CASSLALEWYF. The J gene is TRBJ2-7, the V gene TRBV7-9; D is undetermined. This CDR3 is 11 amino acids long. V dropped 0 bases and J dropped 12 bases, with 9 bases sitting between them. Germline CDR1 SEHNR, CDR2 FQNEAQ (reference sequence).

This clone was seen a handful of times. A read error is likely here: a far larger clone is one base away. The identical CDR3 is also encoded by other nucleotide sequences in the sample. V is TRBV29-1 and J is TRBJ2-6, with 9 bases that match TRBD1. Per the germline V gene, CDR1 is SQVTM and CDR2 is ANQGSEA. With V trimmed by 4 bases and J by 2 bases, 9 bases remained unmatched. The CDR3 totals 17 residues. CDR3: CSVAPGQGRAGANVLTF. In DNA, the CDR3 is TGCAGCGTTGCCCCTGGACAGGGGCGCGCTGGGGCCAACGTCCTGACTTTC.

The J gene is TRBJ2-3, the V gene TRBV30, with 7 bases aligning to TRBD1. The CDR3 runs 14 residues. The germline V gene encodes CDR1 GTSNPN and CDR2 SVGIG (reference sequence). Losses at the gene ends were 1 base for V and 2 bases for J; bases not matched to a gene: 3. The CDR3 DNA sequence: TGTGCCTGGAGTGACAGGGGTTACACAGATACGCAGTATTTT. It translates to CAWSDRGYTDTQYF.

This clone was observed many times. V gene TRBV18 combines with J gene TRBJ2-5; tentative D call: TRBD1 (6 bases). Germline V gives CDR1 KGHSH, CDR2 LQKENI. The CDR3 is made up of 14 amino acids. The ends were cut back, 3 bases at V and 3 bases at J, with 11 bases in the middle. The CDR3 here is CASSPDSDEETQYF. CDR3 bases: TGTGCCAGCTCACCGGACAGTGATGAAGAGACCCAGTACTTC. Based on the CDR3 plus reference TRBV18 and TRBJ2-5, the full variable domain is NAGVMQNPRHLVRRRGQEARLRCSPMKGHSHVYWYRQLPEEGLKFMVYLQKENIIDESGMPKERFSAEFPKEGPSILRIQQVVRGDSAAYFCASSPDSDEETQYFGPGTRLLVL.

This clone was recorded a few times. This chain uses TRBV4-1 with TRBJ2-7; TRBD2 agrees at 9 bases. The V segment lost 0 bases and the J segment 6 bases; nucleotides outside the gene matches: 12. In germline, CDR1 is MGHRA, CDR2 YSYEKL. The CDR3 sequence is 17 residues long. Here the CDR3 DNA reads TGCGCCAGCAGCCAAGACCTTCGGTTAGCGGGAGATGTCGAGCAGTACTTC. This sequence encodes CASSQDLRLAGDVEQYF.

CDR3 sequence reads: CASSNLRLLHF. DNA of the CDR3: TGTGCCAGCAGCAATTTACGCCTGCTCCACTTT. The chain recombines TRBV21-1 with TRBJ1-6. TRBV21-1 is a recognized pseudogene. The CDR3 consists of 11 residues.

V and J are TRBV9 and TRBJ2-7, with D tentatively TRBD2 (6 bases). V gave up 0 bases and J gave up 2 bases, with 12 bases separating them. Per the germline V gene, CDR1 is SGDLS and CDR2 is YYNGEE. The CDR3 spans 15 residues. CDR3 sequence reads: CASSVGGDETYEQYF. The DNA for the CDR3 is TGTGCCAGCAGCGTAGGGGGGGACGAAACCTACGAGCAGTACTTC.

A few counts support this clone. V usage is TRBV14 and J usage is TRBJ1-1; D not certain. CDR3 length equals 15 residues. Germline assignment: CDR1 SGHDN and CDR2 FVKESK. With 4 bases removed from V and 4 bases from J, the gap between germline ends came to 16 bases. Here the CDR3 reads CASSRDGDGFTEAFF. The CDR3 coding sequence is TGTGCCAGCAGCCGCGATGGGGATGGCTTCACTGAAGCTTTCTTT. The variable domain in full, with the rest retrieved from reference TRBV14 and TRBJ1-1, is EAGVTQFPSHSVIEKGQTVTLRCDPISGHDNLYWYRRVMGKEIKFLLHFVKESKQDESGMPNNRFLAERTGGTYSTLKVQPAELEDSGVYFCASSRDGDGFTEAFFGQGTRLTVV.

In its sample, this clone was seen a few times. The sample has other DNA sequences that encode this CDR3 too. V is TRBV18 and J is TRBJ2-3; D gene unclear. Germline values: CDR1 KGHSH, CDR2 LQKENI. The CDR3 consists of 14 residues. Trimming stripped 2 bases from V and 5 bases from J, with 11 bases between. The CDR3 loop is CASSPGIAGDTQYF. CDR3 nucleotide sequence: TGTGCCAGCTCACCAGGGATCGCCGGAGATACGCAGTATTTT.

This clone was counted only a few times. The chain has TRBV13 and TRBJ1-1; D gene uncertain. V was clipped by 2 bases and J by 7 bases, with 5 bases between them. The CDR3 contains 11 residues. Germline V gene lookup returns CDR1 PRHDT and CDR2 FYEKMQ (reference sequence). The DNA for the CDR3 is TGTGCCAGCAGCTTAACGATTGAAGCTTTCTTT. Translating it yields CASSLTIEAFF.

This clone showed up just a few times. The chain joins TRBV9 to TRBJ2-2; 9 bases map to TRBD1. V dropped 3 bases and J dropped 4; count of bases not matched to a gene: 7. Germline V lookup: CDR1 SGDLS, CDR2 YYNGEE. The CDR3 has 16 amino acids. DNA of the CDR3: TGTGCCAGCAGCGGAGTACAGGGGGCGAGCACCGGGGAGCTGTTTTTT. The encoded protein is CASSGVQGASTGELFF. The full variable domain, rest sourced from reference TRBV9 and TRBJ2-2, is DSGVTQTPKHLITATGQRVTLRCSPRSGDLSVYWYQQSLDQGLQFLIQYYNGEERAKGNILERFSAQQFPDLHSELNLSSLELGDSALYFCASSGVQGASTGELFFGEGSRLTVL.

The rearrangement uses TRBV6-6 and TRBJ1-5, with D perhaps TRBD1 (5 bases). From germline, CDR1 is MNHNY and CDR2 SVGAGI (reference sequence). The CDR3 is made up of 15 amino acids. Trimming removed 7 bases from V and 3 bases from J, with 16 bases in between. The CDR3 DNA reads TGTGCCAGCATCAACGCGGGGCAGCCCAATCAGCCCCAGCATTTT. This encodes CASINAGQPNQPQHF.

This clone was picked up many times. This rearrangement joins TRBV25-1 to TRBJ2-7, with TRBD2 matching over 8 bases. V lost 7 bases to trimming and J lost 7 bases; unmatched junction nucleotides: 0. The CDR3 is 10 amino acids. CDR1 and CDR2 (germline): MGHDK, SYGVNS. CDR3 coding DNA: TGTGCCAGCATAGCGGGAGAGCAGTACTTC. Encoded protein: CASIAGEQYF.

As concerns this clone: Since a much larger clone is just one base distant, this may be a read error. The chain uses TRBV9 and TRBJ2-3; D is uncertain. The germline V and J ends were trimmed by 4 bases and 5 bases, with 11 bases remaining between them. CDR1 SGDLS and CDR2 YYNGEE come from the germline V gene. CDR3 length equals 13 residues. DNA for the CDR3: TGTGCCAGCAGCTTAAATCCAGAAGATACGCAGTATTTT. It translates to CASSLNPEDTQYF.

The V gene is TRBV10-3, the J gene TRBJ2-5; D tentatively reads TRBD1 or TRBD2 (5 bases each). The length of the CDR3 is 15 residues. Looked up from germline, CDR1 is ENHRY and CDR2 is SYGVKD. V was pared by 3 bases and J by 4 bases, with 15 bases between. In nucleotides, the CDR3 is TGTGCCATCAGTGATTCTACCGGGACCCGAGAGACCCAGTACTTC. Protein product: CAISDSTGTRETQYF.

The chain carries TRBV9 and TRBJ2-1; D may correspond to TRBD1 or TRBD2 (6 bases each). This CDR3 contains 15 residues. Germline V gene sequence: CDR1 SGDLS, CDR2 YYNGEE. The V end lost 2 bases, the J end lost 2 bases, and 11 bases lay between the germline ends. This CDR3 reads CASSVRGGPYNEQFF. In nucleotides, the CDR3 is TGTGCCAGCAGCGTGCGAGGGGGGCCCTACAATGAGCAGTTCTTC.

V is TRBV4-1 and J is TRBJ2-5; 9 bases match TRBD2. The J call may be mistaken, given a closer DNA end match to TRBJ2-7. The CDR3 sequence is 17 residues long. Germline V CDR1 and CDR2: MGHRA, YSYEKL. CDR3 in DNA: TGCGCCAGCAGCCCCGAGGCCCGGGCGGGAGGGCCCTACGAGCAGTACTTC. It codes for CASSPEARAGGPYEQYF.

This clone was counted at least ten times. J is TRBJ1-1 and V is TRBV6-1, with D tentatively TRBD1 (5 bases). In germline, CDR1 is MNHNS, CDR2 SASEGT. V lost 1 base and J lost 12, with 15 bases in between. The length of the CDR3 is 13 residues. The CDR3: CASSEVVGQLTFF. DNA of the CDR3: TGTGCCAGCAGTGAAGTAGTAGGACAATTGACTTTCTTT.

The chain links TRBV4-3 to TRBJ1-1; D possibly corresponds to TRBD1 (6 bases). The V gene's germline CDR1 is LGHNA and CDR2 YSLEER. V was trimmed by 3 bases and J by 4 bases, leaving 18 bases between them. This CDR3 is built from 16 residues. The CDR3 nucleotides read TGCGCCAGCAGCCAGACAGGCTCGTGGGGAATCACTGAAGCTTTCTTT. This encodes CASSQTGSWGITEAFF.